This T cell receptor beta chain stems from a study of blood T cell repertoires in COVID-19. Study-level background: Spain, Italy and the United States supplied samples that represented acute and convalescent COVID-19.

This clone occurred many times. Cohorts were based on clinical histories the participants reported. Recovered Cohort 3 donors showed two negative PCRs, clearance, or symptom resolution. Trimming took off 3 bases at V and 4 bases at J, with 9 bases between the two ends. CDR3 size: 14 residues. Germline CDR1 reads MRHNA; CDR2 reads SNTAGT. TCRdb keeps only in-frame clones here, not all; method: immunoSEQ multiplex PCR. The table lists 150,000 or so clones, about three quarters of them singletons. This sequence joins TRBV6-4 and TRBJ2-2; D perhaps matches TRBD1 (6 bases). The sample was PBMCs or T cells enriched from blood (not recorded which). The TCR was taken from a woman aged 45 to 65 who had recovered from COVID-19. Written as DNA, the CDR3 is TGTGCCAGCAGTGAAATGGGGGCCACCGGGGAGCTGTTTTTT. Amino acids: CASSEMGATGELFF.